This section outlines one TCR beta chain sequence together with its context. These data come from a study of T cell changes during pregnancy in multiple sclerosis. The repertoire was sequenced with immunoSEQ multiplex PCR; TCRdb's copy has only in-frame clones and lacks some. This table holds 65,000 to 85,000 clones, approximately 94% found once. This clonotype originated in a female donor with multiple sclerosis, enrolled in a pregnancy study. The source was CD4+ T cells from peripheral blood mononuclear cells, collected before pregnancy.

The CDR3 bases are TGTGCCAGCAGCCCACTTAGCGGGGGGCGCTCAGATACGCAGTATTTT. It translates to CASSPLSGGRSDTQYF. V usage is TRBV9 and J usage is TRBJ2-3, with TRBD2 identical over 10 bases. Losses at the gene ends were 4 bases for V and 4 bases for J; bases not matched to a gene: 9. CDR3 length: 16 amino acids. Germline V gene sequence: CDR1 SGDLS, CDR2 YYNGEE.